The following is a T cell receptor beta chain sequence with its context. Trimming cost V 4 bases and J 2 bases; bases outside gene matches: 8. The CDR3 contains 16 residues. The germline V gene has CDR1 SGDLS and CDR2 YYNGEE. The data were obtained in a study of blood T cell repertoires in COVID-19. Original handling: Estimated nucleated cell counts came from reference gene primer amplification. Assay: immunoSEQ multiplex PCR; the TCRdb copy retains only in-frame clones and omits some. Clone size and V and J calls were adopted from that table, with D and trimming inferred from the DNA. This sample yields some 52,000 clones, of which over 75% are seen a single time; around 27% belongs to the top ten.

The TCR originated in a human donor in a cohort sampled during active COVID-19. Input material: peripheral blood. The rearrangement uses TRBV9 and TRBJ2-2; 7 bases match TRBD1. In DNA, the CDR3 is TGTGCCAGCAGCCCCCGGACAGGAGATAACACCGGGGAGCTGTTTTTT. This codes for CASSPRTGDNTGELFF.